A selection of T cell receptor beta chains follows, all from one sample in a study of beta chain features in type 1 diabetes. Libraries were prepared by immunoSEQ multiplex PCR; TCRdb keeps only in-frame clonotypes and omits some of them. The sample has 150,000 to 200,000 clones, about 13% seen once; the top ten hold approximately 0.64%. The material sequenced was central memory CD4+ T cells from blood. Receptors were obtained from a woman younger than 30 in good health. Both conserved end residues are part of each CDR3. The order of the fields is J gene, CDR3 length, V gene, clone size, D gene, CDR3 DNA, CDR3 protein. D genes are given only for firm matches. Size is stated for part of the rows, as once, few or many counts, or as a class when the clone is expanded.

TRBJ2-7,15,TRBV10-3,.,.,TGTGCCATCAGTGAGAGGGCAGGGACTCCCTACGAGCAGTACTTC,CAISERAGTPYEQYF
TRBJ1-4,14,TRBV29-1,few,TRBD1,TGCAGCGTTGGACAGGGGCGTTTTAATGAAAAACTGTTTTTT,CSVGQGRFNEKLFF
TRBJ2-6,17,TRBV9,few,TRBD2,TGTGCCAGCAGCGTAGAGAATCGGGGGGAAGGGGCCAACGTCCTGACTTTC,CASSVENRGEGANVLTF
TRBJ2-2,18,TRBV5-6,.,TRBD2,TGTGCCAGCAGCTTGGGGCAGAGGAGCGGGAGGGGTACCGGGGAGCTGTTTTTT,CASSLGQRSGRGTGELFF
TRBJ1-4,15,TRBV7-9,few,.,TGTGCCAGCAGCGTTCTGATGGGTGGCGGTGAAAAACTGTTTTTT,CASSVLMGGGEKLFF
TRBJ2-5,15,TRBV19,few,.,TGTGCCAGTTGTCGATCTATGGGGCTCCAAGAGACCCAGTACTTC,CASCRSMGLQETQYF
TRBJ2-3,16,TRBV9,.,TRBD2,TGTGCCAGCAGCGTAACTAGCGGGACTAGCACAGATACGCAGTATTTT,CASSVTSGTSTDTQYF
TRBJ2-2,15,TRBV11-2,.,TRBD1,TGTGCCAGCAGCTTCCGGGACAGGGTTGCCGGGGAGCTGTTTTTT,CASSFRDRVAGELFF
TRBJ2-5,13,TRBV7-2,.,.,TGTGCCAGCAGCCTCGTGGCCCGAGAGACCCAGTACTTC,CASSLVARETQYF
TRBJ2-7,12,TRBV2,few,.,TGTGCCAGCAGCGATGAGTCCTACGAGCAGTACTTC,CASSDESYEQYF
TRBJ2-3,15,TRBV15,.,TRBD1,TGTGCCACCAGCGTTCCCGGGACAGGGGCAGATACGCAGTATTTT,CATSVPGTGADTQYF
TRBJ2-3,13,TRBV7-3,.,.,TGTGCCAGCAGCTTAGGGGGGATAGATACGCAGTATTTT,CASSLGGIDTQYF
TRBJ1-5,13,TRBV6-5,.,TRBD1,TGTGCTAAAACAGGGGAGAGCAATCAGCCCCAGCATTTT,CAKTGESNQPQHF
TRBJ1-1,13,TRBV29-1,.,TRBD1,TGCAGCGTTGTGGGACAGGGGGACACTGAAGCTTTCTTT,CSVVGQGDTEAFF
TRBJ2-1,15,TRBV6-6,.,.,TGTGCCAGCAGTTACGGAGGAGGGGAGATCAATGAGCAGTTCTTC,CASSYGGGEINEQFF
TRBJ1-1,16,TRBV18,.,TRBD1,TGTGCCAGCTCACCGCCTGCTAGACAGGGGGCAAATGAAGCTTTCTTT,CASSPPARQGANEAFF
TRBJ1-1,14,TRBV7-2,.,TRBD1,TGTGCCAGCAGCAGACGGACAGGGAACACTGAAGCTTTCTTT,CASSRRTGNTEAFF
TRBJ1-1,13,TRBV7-2,few,TRBD1,TGTGCCAGCACGAGGGGGCTGGACACTGAAGCTTTCTTT,CASTRGLDTEAFF
TRBJ1-2,13,TRBV6-5,.,TRBD1,TGTGCCAGCAGTTTACAGGGGCGGTTGGGCTACACCTTC,CASSLQGRLGYTF
TRBJ2-7,14,TRBV9,few,.,TGTGCCAGCAGCTTGGGGCCAGGGGCGGAAGAGCAGTACTTC,CASSLGPGAEEQYF
TRBJ2-7,16,TRBV6-6,.,.,TGTGCCAGCAGTCAAAGGGGGTACAGTGGGGCCTACGAGCAGTACTTC,CASSQRGYSGAYEQYF
TRBJ2-1,13,TRBV6-4,.,.,TGTGCCAGTTCATACGGGTTAAACAATGAGCAGTTCTTC,CASSYGLNNEQFF